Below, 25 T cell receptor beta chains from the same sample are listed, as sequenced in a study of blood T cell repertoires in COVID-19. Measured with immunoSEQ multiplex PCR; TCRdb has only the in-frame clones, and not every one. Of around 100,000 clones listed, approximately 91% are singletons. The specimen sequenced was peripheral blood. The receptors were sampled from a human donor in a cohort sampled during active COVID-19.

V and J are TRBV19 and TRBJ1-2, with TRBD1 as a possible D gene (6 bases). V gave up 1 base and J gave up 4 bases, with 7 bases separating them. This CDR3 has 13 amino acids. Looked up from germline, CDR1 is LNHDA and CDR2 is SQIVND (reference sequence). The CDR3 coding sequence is TGTGCCAGTAGTATAGGCAGGGGCTATGGCTACACCTTC. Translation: CASSIGRGYGYTF.

CDR3 region: CATSDFSQRYGYTF. For the CDR3, the DNA is TGTGCCACCAGTGATTTCAGCCAGCGTTATGGCTACACCTTC. The chain has TRBV24-1 and TRBJ1-2; D unclear. The CDR3 covers 14 residues. V lost 1 base and J 5 bases, leaving 10 bases between the germline ends. CDR1 and CDR2 from the germline V gene are KGHDR and SFDVKD.

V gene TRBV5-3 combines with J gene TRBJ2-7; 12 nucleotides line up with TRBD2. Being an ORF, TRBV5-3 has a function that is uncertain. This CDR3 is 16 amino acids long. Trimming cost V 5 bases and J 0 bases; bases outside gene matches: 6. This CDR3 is CARRVGGLAGSYEQYF. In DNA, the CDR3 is TGTGCCAGAAGGGTGGGGGGACTAGCGGGCTCCTACGAGCAGTACTTC.

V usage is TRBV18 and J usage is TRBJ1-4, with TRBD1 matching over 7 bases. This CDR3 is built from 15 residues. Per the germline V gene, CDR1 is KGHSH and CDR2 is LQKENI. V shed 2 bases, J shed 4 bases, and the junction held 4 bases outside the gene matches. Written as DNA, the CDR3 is TGTGCCAGCTCACCATCGACAGGGAATAATGAAAAACTGTTTTTT. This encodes CASSPSTGNNEKLFF.

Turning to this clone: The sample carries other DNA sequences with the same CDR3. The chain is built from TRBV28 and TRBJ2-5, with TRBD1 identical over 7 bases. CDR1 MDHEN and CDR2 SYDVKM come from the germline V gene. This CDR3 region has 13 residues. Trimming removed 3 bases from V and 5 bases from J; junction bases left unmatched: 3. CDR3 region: CASSLTGWETQYF. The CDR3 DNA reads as TGTGCCAGCAGTTTGACAGGGTGGGAGACCCAGTACTTC.

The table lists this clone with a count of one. The CDR3 bases are TGCAGTGCTATGCGTCCCTACGAGCAGTACTTC. Translating it yields CSAMRPYEQYF. The chain joins TRBV20-1 to TRBJ2-7, with D unclear. Germline V gene lookup returns CDR1 DFQATT and CDR2 SNEGSKA (reference sequence). The CDR3 is made up of 11 amino acids. V shed 4 bases and J shed 2 bases, with 6 bases lying between them.

The CDR3 reads CASSYSLASYQETQYF. CDR3 in DNA: TGTGCCAGCAGTTACTCGTTAGCGTCCTACCAAGAGACCCAGTACTTC. The chain has TRBV6-5 and TRBJ2-5, with D perhaps TRBD2 (5 bases). V was cut by 0 bases and J by 0 bases, with 11 bases left in between. The germline V gene has CDR1 MNHEY and CDR2 SVGAGI. This CDR3 has 16 residues.

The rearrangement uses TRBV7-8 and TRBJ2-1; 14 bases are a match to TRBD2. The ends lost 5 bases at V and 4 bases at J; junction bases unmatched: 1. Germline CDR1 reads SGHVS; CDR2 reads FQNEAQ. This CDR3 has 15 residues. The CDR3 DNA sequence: TGTGCCAGCAGCCGGACTAGCGGGAGGTACAATGAGCAGTTCTTC. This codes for CASSRTSGRYNEQFF.

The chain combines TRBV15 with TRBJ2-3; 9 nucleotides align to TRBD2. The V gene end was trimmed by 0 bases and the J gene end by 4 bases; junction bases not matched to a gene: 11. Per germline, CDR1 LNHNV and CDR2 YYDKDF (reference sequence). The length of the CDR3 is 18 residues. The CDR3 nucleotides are TGTGCCACCAGCAGAGAGAACTGGCGGGGGGGCTTGGCAGATACGCAGTATTTT. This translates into CATSRENWRGGLADTQYF.

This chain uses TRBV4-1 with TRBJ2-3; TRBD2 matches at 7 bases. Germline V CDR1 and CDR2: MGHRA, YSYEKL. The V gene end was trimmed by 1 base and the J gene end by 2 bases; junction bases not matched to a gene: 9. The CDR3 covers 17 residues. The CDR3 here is CASSQVLPGTTTDTQYF. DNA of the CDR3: TGCGCCAGCAGCCAAGTCTTGCCCGGGACTACCACAGATACGCAGTATTTT.

CDR3 sequence: CASSLEAWRQGTDTQYF. In DNA, the CDR3 is TGTGCCAGCAGCTTGGAAGCTTGGCGCCAGGGGACAGATACGCAGTATTTT. The chain recombines TRBV5-5 with TRBJ2-3, with D possibly matching TRBD1 (6 bases). Germline-derived CDR1 and CDR2 are SGHKS and YYEKEE (reference sequence). The CDR3 is made up of 17 amino acids. V lost 0 bases and J lost 3, with 17 bases in between.

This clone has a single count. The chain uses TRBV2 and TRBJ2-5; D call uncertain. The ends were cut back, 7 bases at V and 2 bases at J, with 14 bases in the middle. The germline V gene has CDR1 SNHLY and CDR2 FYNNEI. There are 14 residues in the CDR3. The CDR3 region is CASNGQRVQETQYF. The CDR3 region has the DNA TGTGCCAGCAACGGCCAGCGAGTTCAAGAGACCCAGTACTTC.

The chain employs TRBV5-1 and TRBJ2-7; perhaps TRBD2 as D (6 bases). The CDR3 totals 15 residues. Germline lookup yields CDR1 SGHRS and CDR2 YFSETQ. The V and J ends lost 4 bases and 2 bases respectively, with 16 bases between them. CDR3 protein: CASSPGIAETYEQYF. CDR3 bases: TGCGCCAGCAGCCCCGGGATAGCGGAGACCTACGAGCAGTACTTC.

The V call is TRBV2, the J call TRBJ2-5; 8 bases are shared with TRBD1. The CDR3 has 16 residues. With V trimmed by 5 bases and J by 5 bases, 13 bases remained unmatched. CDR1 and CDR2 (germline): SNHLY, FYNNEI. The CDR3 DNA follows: TGTGCCAGCAGTCTTAGACAGGGGCGAACGTTGGAGACCCAGTACTTC. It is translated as CASSLRQGRTLETQYF.

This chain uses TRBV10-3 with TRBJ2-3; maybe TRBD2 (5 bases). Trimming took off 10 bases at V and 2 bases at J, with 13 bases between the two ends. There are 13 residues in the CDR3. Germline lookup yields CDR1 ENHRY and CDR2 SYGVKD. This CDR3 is CATGGLVTDTQYF. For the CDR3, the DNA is TGTGCCACCGGCGGACTGGTCACAGATACGCAGTATTTT.

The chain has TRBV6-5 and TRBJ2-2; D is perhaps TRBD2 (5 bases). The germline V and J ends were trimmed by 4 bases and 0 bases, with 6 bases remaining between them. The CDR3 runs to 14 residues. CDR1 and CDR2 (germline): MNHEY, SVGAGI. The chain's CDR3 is CASSFGANTGELFF. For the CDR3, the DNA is TGTGCCAGCAGTTTCGGGGCGAACACCGGGGAGCTGTTTTTT.

The CDR3, as DNA: TGTGCCAGCAGCTGGGGGGATCGCTTTTTCCCCTCCGGGCCCCAGCATTTT. Its translation: CASSWGDRFFPSGPQHF. The rearrangement joins TRBV7-2 to TRBJ1-5, with a weak D call TRBD1 (5 bases). The CDR3 covers 17 residues. Germline CDR1 reads SGHTA; CDR2 reads FQGNSA. V shed 4 bases and J shed 9 bases, with 25 bases lying between them.

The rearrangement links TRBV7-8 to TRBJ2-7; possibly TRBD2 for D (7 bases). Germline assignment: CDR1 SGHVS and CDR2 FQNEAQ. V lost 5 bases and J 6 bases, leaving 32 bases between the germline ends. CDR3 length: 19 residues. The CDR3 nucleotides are TGTGCCAGCAGCCCAGAGAGACCTACTTTGGGGGGGGGCCTCCTCGAGCAGTACTTC. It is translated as CASSPERPTLGGGLLEQYF.

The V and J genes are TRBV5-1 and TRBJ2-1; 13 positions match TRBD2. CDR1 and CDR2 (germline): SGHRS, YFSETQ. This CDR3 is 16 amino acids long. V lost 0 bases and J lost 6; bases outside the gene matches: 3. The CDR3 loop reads CASSLGLAGGFNEQFF. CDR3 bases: TGCGCCAGCAGCTTGGGACTAGCGGGAGGCTTCAATGAGCAGTTCTTC.

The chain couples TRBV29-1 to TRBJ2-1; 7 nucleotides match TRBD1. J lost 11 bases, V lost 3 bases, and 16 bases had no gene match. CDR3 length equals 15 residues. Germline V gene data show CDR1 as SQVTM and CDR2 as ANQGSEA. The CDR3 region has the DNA TGCAGCGTTGATGGTGGGGGTCAGGGGGTAGTGAAGCAGTTCTTC. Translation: CSVDGGGQGVVKQFF.

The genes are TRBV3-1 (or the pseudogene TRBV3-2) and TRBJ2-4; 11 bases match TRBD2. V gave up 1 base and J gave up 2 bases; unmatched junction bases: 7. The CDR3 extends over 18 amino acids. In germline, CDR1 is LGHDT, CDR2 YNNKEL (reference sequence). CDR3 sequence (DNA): TGTGCCAGCAGCCAAGGTAGCGGGAGGGCCGGGTCCAAAAACATTCAGTACTTC. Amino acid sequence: CASSQGSGRAGSKNIQYF.

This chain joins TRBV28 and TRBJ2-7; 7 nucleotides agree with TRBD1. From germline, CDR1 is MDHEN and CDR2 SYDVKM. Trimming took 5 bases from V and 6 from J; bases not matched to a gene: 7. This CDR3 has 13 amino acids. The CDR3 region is CASSVYRGPEQYF. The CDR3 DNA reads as TGTGCCAGCAGTGTATACAGGGGCCCCGAGCAGTACTTC.

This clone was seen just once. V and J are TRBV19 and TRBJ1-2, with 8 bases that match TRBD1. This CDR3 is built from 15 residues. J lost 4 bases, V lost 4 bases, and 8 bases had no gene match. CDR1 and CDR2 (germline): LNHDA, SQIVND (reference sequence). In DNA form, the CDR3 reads TGTGCCAGTAGTACAACAGGGGGACTACCCTATGGCTACACCTTC. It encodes CASSTTGGLPYGYTF.

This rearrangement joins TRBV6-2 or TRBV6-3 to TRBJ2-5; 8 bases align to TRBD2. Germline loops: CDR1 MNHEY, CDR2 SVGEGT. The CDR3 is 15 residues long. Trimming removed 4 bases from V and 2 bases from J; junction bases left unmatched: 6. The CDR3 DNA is TGTGCCAGCAGTTCACTAGCGGTAAAGCAAGAGACCCAGTACTTC. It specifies CASSSLAVKQETQYF.

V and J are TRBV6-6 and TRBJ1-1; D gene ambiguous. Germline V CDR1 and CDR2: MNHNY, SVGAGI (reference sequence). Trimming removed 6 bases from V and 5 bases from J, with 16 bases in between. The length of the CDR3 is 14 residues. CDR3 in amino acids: CASSDRVLQTEAFF. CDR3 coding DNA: TGTGCCAGCAGCGACCGGGTACTTCAGACTGAAGCTTTCTTT.